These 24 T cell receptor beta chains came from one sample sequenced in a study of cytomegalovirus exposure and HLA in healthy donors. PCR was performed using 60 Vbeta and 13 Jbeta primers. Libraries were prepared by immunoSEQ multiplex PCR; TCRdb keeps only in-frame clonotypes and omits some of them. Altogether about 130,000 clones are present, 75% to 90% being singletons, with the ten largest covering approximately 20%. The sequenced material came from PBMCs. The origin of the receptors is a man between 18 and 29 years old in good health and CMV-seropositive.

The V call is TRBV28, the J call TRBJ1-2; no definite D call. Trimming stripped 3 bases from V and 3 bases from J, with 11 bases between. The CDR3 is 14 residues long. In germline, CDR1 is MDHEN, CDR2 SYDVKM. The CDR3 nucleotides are TGTGCCAGCAGTTTCCGGGAAACACACTATGGCTACACCTTC. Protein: CASSFRETHYGYTF.

CDR3 in amino acids: CASSFSDSTYEQYF. The CDR3 nucleotides read TGTGCCAGCAGCTTTTCGGACAGTACCTACGAGCAGTACTTC. This rearrangement joins TRBV13 to TRBJ2-7; D perhaps matches TRBD1 (6 bases). The CDR3 extends over 14 amino acids. Trimming removed 3 bases at V and 2 bases at J, with 11 bases between. Germline V lookup: CDR1 PRHDT, CDR2 FYEKMQ (reference sequence).

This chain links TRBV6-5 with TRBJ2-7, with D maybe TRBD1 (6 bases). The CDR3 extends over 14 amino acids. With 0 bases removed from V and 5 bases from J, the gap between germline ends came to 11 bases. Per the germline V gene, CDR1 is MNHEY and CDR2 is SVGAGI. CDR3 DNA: TGTGCCAGCAGTTACTCCCGGGACACCGACGAGCAGTACTTC. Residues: CASSYSRDTDEQYF.

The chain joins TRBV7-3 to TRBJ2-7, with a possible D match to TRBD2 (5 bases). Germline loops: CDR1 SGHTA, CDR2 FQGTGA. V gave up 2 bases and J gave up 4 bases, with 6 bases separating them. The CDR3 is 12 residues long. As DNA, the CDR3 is TGTGCCAGCAGCTTAGGGAGATACGAGCAGTACTTC. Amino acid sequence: CASSLGRYEQYF.

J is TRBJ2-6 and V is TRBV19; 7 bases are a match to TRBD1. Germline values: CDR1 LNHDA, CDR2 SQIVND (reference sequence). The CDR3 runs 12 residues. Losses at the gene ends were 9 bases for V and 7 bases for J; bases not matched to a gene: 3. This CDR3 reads CASRQGANVLTF. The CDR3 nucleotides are TGTGCCAGCCGACAGGGAGCCAACGTCCTGACTTTC.

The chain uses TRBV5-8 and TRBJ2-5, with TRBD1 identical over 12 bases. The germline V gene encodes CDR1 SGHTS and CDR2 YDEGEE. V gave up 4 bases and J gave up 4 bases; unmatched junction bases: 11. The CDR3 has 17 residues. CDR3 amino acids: CASSQGTGTGGRETQYF. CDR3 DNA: TGTGCCAGCAGCCAGGGGACCGGGACAGGGGGCAGAGAGACCCAGTACTTC.

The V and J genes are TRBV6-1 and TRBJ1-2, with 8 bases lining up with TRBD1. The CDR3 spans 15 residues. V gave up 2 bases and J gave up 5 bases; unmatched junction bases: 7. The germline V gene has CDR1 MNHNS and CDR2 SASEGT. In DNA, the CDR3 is TGTGCCAGCAGTGAATCCAGGACAGGGATTTATGGCTACACCTTC. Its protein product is CASSESRTGIYGYTF.

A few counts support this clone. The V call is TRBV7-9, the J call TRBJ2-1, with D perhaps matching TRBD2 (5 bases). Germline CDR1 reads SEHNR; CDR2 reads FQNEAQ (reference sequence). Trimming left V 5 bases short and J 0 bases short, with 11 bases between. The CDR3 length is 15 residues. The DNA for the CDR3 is TGTGCCAGCAGCGAGCGTGGGAGCTCCTACAATGAGCAGTTCTTC. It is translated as CASSERGSSYNEQFF.

CDR3 loop: CASRDTDYNEQFF. CDR3 in DNA: TGTGCCAGCCGGGACACAGACTACAATGAGCAGTTCTTC. V usage is TRBV6-1 and J usage is TRBJ2-1; a possible D gene is TRBD1 (6 bases). The CDR3 has 13 residues. V was cut by 8 bases and J by 3 bases, with 11 bases left in between. CDR1 and CDR2 (germline): MNHNS, SASEGT.

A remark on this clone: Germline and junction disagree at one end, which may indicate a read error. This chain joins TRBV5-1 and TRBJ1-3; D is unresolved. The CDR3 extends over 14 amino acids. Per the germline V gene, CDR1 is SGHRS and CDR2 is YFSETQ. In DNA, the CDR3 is TGCGCCAGCAGATTGGGCCTAGATGGAAACACCATATATTTT. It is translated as CASRLGLDGNTIYF.

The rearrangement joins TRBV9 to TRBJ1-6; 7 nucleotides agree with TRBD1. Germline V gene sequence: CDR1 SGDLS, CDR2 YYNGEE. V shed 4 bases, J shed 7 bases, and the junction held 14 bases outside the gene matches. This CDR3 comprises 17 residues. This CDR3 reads CASSLTRTGTENSPLHF. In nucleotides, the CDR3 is TGTGCCAGCAGCTTAACGAGGACCGGGACAGAAAATTCACCCCTCCACTTT. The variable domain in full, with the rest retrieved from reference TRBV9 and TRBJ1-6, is DSGVTQTPKHLITATGQRVTLRCSPRSGDLSVYWYQQSLDQGLQFLIQYYNGEERAKGNILERFSAQQFPDLHSELNLSSLELGDSALYFCASSLTRTGTENSPLHFGNGTRLTVT.

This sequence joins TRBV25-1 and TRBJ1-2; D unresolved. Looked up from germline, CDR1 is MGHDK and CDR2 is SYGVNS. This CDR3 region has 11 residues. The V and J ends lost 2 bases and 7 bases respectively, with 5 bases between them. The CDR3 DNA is TGTGCCAGCAGTGAACCATCTGGCTACACCTTC. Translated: CASSEPSGYTF.

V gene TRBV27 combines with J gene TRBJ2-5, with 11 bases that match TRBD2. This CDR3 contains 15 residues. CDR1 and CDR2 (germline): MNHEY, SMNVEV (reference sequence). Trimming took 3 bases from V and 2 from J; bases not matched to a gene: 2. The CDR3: CASSLVAGGQETQYF. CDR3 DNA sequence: TGTGCCAGCAGTTTGGTAGCGGGGGGGCAAGAGACCCAGTACTTC.

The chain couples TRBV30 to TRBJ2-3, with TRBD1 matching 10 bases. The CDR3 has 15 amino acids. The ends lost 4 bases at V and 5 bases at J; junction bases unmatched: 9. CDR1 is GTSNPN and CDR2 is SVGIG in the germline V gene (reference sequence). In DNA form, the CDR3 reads TGTGCCTGGAAGCCAGGGACAGGGGTTGGAGATACGCAGTATTTT. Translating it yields CAWKPGTGVGDTQYF.

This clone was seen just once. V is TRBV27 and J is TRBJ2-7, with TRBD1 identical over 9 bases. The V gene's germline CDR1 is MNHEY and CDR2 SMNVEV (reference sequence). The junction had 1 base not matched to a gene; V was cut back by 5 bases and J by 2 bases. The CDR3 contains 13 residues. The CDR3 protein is CASSRDRAYEQYF. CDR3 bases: TGTGCCAGCAGTCGGGACAGGGCCTACGAGCAGTACTTC.

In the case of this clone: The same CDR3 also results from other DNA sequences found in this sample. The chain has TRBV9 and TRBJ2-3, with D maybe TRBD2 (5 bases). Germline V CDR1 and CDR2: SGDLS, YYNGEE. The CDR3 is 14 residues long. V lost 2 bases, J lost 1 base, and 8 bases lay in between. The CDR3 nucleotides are TGTGCCAGCAGCGTGGACTCAGGCACAGATACGCAGTATTTT. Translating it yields CASSVDSGTDTQYF. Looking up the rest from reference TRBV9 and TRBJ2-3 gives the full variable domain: DSGVTQTPKHLITATGQRVTLRCSPRSGDLSVYWYQQSLDQGLQFLIQYYNGEERAKGNILERFSAQQFPDLHSELNLSSLELGDSALYFCASSVDSGTDTQYFGPGTRLTVL.

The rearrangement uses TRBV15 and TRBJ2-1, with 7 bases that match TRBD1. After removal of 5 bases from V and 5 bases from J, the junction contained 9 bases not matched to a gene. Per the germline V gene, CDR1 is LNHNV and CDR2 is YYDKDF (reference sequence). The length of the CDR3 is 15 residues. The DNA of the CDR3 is TGTGCCACCAGCTCCGAGAGGGGGCCGAACAATGAGCAGTTCTTC. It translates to CATSSERGPNNEQFF.

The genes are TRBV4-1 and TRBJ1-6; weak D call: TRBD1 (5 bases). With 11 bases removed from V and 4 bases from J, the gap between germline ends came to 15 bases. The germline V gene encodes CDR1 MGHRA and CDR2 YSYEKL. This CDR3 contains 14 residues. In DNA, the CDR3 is TGCGCCGGGGGGTCTGACGGTTATAATTCACCCCTCCACTTT. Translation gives CAGGSDGYNSPLHF.

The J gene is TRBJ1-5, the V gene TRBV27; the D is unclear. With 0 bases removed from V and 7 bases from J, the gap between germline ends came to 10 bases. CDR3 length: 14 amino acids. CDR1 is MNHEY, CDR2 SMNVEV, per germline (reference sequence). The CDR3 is CASSLSIPGQPQHF. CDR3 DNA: TGTGCCAGCAGTTTATCGATACCGGGGCAGCCCCAGCATTTT.

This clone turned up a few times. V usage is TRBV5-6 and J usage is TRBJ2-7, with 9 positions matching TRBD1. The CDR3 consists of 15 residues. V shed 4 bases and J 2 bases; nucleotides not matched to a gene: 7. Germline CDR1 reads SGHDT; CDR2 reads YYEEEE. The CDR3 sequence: CASSRKGQGPYEQYF. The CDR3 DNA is TGTGCCAGCAGCCGGAAGGGACAGGGACCCTACGAGCAGTACTTC.

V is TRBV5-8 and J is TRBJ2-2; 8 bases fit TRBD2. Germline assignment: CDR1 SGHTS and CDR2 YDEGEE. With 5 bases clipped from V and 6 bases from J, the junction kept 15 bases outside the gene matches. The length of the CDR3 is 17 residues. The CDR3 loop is CASSQRRFGGAPGELFF. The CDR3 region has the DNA TGTGCCAGCAGTCAGAGGCGGTTCGGGGGGGCTCCCGGGGAGCTGTTTTTT.

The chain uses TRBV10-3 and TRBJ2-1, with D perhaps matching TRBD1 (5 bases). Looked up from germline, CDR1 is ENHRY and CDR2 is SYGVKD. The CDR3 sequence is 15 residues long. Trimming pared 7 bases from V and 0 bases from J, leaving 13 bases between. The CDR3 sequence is CAIKEQESSYNEQFF. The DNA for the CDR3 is TGTGCCATCAAAGAACAGGAGAGCTCCTACAATGAGCAGTTCTTC.

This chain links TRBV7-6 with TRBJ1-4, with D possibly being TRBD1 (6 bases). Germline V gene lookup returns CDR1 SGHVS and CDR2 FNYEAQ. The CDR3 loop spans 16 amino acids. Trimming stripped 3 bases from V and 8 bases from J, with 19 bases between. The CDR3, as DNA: TGTGCCAGCAGCTTGCCCGCAGGGGCTGGTGGGGAAAAACTGTTTTTT. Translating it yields CASSLPAGAGGEKLFF.

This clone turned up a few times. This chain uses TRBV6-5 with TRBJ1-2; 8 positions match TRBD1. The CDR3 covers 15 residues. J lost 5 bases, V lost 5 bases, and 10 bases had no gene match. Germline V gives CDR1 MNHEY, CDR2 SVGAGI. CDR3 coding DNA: TGTGCCAGCAGTGGCCAGACAGGGGAGTGGTATGGCTACACCTTC. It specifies CASSGQTGEWYGYTF.